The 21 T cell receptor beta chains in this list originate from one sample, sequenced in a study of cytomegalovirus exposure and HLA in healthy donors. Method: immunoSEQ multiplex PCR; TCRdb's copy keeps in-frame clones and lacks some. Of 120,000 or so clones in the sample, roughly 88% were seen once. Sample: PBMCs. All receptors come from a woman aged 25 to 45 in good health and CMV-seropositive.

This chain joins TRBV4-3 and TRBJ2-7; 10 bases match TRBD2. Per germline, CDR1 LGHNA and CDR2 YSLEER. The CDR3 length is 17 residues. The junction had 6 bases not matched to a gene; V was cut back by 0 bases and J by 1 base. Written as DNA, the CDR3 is TGCGCCAGCAGCCAAGATATCAGCGGGGGGGCATCCTACGAGCAGTACTTC. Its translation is CASSQDISGGASYEQYF.

The CDR3 sequence: CASSRGSAGGGTDTQYF. CDR3 in DNA: TGTGCCAGCAGCAGAGGGTCGGCGGGAGGTGGCACAGATACGCAGTATTTT. The chain is built from TRBV21-1 and TRBJ2-3; the table's D gene call, TRBD2, was not cross checked with the DNA. TRBV21-1 is a pseudogene segment. This CDR3 has 17 residues.

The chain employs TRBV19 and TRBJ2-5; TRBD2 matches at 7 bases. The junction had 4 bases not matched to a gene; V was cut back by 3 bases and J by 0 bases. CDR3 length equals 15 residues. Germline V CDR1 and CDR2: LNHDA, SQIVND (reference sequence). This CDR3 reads CASSILSGNQETQYF. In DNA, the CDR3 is TGTGCCAGTAGTATTCTGAGCGGGAACCAAGAGACCCAGTACTTC.

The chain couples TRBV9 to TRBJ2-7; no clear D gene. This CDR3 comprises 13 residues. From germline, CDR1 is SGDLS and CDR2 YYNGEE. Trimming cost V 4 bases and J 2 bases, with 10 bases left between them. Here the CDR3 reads CASSPRGPYEQYF. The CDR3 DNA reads TGTGCCAGCAGCCCACGCGGCCCCTACGAGCAGTACTTC.

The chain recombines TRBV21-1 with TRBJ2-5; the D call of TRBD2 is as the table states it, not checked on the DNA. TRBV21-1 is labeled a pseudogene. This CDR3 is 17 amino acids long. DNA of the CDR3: TGTGCCAGCAGCTCCCCCAGGACCGCCCTGACTAGCGTGACCCAGTACTTC. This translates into CASSSPRTALTSVTQYF.

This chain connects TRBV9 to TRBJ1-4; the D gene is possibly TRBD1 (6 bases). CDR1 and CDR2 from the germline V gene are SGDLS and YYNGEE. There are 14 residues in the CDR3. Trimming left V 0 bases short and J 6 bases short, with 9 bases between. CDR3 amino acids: CASSVDPGDEKLFF. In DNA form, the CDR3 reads TGTGCCAGCAGCGTAGATCCAGGGGATGAAAAACTGTTTTTT.

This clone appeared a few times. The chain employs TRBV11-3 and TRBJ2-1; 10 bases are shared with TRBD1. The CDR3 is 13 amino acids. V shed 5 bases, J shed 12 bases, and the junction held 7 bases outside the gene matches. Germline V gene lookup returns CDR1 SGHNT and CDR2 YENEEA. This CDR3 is CASSRDRGLGQFF. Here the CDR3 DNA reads TGTGCCAGCAGCAGAGACAGGGGGCTCGGGCAGTTCTTC.

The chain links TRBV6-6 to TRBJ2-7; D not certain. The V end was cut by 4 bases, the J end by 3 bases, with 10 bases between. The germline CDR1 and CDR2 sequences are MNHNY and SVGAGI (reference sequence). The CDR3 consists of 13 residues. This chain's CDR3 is CASSFQLNYEQYF. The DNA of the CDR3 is TGTGCCAGCAGTTTTCAACTAAACTACGAGCAGTACTTC.

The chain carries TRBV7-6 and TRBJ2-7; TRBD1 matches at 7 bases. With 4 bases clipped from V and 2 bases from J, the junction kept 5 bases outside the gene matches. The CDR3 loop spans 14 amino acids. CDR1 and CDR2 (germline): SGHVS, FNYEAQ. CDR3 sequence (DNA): TGTGCCAGCAGCTCCGGGACAGAAGCCTACGAGCAGTACTTC. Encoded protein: CASSSGTEAYEQYF.

The CDR3: CASSKKHGEYYEQYF. CDR3 nucleotides: TGTGCCAGCAGCAAAAAGCACGGTGAATACTACGAGCAGTACTTC. The gene calls are TRBV7-9 and TRBJ2-7; D is unresolved. Germline CDR1 is SEHNR and CDR2 is FQNEAQ (reference sequence). Trimming took off 5 bases at V and 3 bases at J, with 17 bases between the two ends. The CDR3 totals 15 residues.

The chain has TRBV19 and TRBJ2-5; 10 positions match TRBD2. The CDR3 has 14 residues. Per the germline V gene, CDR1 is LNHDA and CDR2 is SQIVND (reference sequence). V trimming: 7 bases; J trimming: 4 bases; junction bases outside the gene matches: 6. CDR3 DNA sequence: TGTGCCAGTAATGGTAGCGGGAGGACAGAGACCCAGTACTTC. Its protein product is CASNGSGRTETQYF.

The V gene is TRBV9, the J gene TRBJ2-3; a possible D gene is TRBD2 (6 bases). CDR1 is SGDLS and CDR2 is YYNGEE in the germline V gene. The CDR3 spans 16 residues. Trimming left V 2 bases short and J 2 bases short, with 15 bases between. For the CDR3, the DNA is TGTGCCAGCAGCGTTGGGTCTAGCGTGATCACAGATACGCAGTATTTT. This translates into CASSVGSSVITDTQYF.

CDR3 sequence reads: CASSLIGSGGTDTQYF. DNA for the CDR3: TGCGCCAGCAGCTTGATTGGTAGCGGAGGGACAGATACGCAGTATTTT. This chain links TRBV5-1 with TRBJ2-3; D may be TRBD2 (6 bases). Germline CDR1 SGHRS, CDR2 YFSETQ. There are 16 residues in the CDR3. Trimming stripped 1 base from V and 3 bases from J, with 15 bases between.

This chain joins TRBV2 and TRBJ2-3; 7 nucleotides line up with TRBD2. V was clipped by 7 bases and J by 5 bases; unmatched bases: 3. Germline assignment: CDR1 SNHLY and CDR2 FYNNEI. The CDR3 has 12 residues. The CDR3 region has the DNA TGTGCCAGCATAGGCGGGAGAGATACGCAGTATTTT. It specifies CASIGGRDTQYF. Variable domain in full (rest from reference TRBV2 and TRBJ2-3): EPEVTQTPSHQVTQMGQEVILRCVPISNHLYFYWYRQILGQKVEFLVSFYNNEISEKSEIFDDQFSVERPDGSNFTLKIRSTKLEDSAMYFCASIGGRDTQYFGPGTRLTVL.

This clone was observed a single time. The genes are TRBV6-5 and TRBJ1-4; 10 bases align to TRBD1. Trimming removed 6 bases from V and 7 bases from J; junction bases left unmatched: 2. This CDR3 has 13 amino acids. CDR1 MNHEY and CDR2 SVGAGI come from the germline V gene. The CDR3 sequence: CASRGQGSEKLFF. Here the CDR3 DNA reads TGTGCCAGCAGGGGACAGGGGAGTGAAAAACTGTTTTTT.

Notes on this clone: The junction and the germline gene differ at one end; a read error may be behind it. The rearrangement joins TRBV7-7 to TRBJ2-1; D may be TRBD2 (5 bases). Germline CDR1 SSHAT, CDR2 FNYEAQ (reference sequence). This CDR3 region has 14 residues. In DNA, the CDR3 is TGTGCTAGCAGCCGTGCGACTACTTACAATGAGCAGTTCTTC. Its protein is CASSRATTYNEQFF.

The CDR3 region is CASSQGQGDFDEQYF. The DNA for the CDR3 is TGTGCCAGCAGCCAAGGACAGGGGGACTTCGACGAGCAGTACTTC. V gene TRBV7-2 combines with J gene TRBJ2-7, with 10 positions matching TRBD1. This CDR3 region has 15 residues. V shed 5 bases and J 5 bases; nucleotides not matched to a gene: 9. The germline CDR1 and CDR2 sequences are SGHTA and FQGNSA.

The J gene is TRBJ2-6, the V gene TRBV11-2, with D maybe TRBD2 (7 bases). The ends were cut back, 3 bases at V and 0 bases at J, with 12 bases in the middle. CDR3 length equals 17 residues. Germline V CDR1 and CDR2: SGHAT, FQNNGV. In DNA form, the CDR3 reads TGTGCCAGCAGCTTCAGGGGCGGGAGCTCTGGGGCCAACGTCCTGACTTTC. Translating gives CASSFRGGSSGANVLTF. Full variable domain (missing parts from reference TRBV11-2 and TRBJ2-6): EAGVAQSPRYKIIEKRQSVAFWCNPISGHATLYWYQQILGQGPKLLIQFQNNGVVDDSQLPKDRFSAERLKGVDSTLKIQPAKLEDSAVYLCASSFRGGSSGANVLTFGAGSRLTVL.

This chain's CDR3 is CASSYGGGSGPLHF. As DNA, the CDR3 is TGTGCCAGCAGTTACGGGGGGGGTTCTGGACCCCTCCACTTT. The genes are TRBV6-5 and TRBJ1-6; D possibly corresponds to TRBD1 (5 bases). The CDR3 totals 14 residues. V was pared by 2 bases and J by 12 bases, with 14 bases between. The germline V gene has CDR1 MNHEY and CDR2 SVGAGI.

The chain's CDR3 is CASSPPGWRGHDTQYF. The CDR3 DNA follows: TGTGCCAGCAGCCCCCCGGGTTGGCGGGGGCATGATACGCAGTATTTT. V usage is TRBV13 and J usage is TRBJ2-3; D might be TRBD2 (7 bases). This CDR3 is 16 amino acids long. The V end was cut by 5 bases, the J end by 6 bases, with 21 bases between. Germline V gene data show CDR1 as PRHDT and CDR2 as FYEKMQ (reference sequence).

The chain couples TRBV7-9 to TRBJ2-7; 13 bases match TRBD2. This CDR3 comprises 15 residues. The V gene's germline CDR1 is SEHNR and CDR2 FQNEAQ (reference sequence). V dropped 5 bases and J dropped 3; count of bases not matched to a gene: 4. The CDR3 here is CASSLGLAGVYEQYF. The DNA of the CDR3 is TGTGCCAGCAGCCTAGGACTAGCGGGGGTCTACGAGCAGTACTTC. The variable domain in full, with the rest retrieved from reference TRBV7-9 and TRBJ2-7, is DTGVSQNPRHKITKRGQNVTFRCDPISEHNRLYWYRQTLGQGPEFLTYFQNEAQLEKSRLLSDRFSAERPKGSFSTLEIQRTEQGDSAMYLCASSLGLAGVYEQYFGPGTRLTVT.